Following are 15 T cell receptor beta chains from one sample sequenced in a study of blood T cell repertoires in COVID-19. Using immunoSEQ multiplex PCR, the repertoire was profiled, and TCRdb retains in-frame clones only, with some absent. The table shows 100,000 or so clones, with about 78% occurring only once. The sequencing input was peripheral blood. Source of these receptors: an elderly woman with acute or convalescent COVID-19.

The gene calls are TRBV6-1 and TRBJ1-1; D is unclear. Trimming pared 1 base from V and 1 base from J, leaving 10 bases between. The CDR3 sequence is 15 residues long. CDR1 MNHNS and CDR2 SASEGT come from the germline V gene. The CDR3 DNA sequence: TGTGCCAGCAGTGAAGAGGAGGAGGGGAACACTGAAGCTTTCTTT. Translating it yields CASSEEEEGNTEAFF.

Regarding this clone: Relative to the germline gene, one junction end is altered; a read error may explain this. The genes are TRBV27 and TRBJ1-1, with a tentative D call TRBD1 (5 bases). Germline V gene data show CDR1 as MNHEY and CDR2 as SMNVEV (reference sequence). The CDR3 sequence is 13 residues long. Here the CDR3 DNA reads TGTGCCAGCAGTTCATGGGCCCAGGGAATGTTCGCCTTT. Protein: CASSSWAQGMFAF.

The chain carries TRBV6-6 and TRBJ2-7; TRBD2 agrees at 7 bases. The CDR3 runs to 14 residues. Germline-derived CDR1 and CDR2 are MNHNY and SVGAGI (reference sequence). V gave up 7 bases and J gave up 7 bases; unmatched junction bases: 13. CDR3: CASIRGVPGGEQYF. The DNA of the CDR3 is TGTGCCAGCATCCGGGGCGTACCGGGGGGTGAGCAGTACTTC.

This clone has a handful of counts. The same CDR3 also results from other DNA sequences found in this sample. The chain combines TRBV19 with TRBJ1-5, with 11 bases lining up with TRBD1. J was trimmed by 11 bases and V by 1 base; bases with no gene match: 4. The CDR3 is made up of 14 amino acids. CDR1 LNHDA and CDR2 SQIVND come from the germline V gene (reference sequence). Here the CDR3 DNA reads TGTGCCAGTAGTATAGGGGGGACAGGGGGGGCCCAGCATTTT. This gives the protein CASSIGGTGGAQHF. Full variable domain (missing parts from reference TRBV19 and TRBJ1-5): DGGITQSPKYLFRKEGQNVTLSCEQNLNHDAMYWYRQDPGQGLRLIYYSQIVNDFQKGDIAEGYSVSREKKESFPLTVTSAQKNPTAFYLCASSIGGTGGAQHFGDGTRLSIL.

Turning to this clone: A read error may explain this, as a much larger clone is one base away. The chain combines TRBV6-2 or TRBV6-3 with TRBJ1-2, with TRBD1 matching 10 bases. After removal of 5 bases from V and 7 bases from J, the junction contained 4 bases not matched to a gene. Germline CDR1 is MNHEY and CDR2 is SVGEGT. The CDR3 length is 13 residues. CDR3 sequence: CASSRQGASGYTF. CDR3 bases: TGTGCCAGCAGTCGACAGGGGGCAAGTGGCTACACCTTC.

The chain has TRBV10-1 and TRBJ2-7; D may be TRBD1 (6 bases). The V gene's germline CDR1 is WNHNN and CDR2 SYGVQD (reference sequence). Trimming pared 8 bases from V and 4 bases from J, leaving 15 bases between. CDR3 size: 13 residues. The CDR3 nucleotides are TGCGCCAGCCATAGAACAGGGCCATACGAGCAGTACTTC. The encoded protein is CASHRTGPYEQYF.

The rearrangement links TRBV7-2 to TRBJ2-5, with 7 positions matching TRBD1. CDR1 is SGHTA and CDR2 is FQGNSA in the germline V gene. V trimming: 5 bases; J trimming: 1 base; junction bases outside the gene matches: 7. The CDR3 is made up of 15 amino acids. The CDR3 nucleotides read TGTGCCAGCAGCCCCCGGACAGGATCCCAAGAGACCCAGTACTTC. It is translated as CASSPRTGSQETQYF.

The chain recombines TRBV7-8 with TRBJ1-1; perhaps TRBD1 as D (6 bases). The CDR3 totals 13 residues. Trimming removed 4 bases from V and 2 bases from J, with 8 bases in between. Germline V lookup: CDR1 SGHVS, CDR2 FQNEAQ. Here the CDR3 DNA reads TGTGCCAGCAGCTCACAGGGAAACACTGAAGCTTTCTTT. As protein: CASSSQGNTEAFF.

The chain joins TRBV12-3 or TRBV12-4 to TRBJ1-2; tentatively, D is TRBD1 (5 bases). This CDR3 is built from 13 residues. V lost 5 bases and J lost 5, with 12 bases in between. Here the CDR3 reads CASSLASGYGYTF. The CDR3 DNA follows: TGTGCCAGCAGTCTCGCCTCAGGGTATGGCTACACCTTC.

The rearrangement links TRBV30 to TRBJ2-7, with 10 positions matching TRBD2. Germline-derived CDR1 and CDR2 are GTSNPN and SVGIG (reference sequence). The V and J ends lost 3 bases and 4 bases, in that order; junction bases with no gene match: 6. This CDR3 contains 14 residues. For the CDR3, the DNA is TGTGCCTGGAGGCCGGGACTAGCGCTTTACGAGCAGTACTTC. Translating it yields CAWRPGLALYEQYF.

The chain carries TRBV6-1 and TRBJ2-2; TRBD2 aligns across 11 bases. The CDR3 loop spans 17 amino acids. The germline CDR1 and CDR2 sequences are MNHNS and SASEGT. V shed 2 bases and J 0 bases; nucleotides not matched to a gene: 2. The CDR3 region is CASSEWGLAANTGELFF. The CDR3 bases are TGTGCCAGCAGTGAATGGGGACTAGCGGCGAACACCGGGGAGCTGTTTTTT.

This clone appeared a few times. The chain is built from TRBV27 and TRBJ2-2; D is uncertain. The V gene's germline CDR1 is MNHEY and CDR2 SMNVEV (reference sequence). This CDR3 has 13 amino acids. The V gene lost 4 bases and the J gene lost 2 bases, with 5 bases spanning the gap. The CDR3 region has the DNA TGTGCCAGCAGTTATCTTAACACCGGGGAGCTGTTTTTT. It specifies CASSYLNTGELFF.

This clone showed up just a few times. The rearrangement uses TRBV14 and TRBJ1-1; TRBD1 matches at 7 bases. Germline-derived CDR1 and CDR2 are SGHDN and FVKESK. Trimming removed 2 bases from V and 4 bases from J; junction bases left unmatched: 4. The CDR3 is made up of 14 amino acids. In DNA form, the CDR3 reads TGTGCCAGCAGCCAATTTGCAGGGGGCACTGAAGCTTTCTTT. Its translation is CASSQFAGGTEAFF.

The CDR3 here is CASSTSTGGIETQYF. The CDR3 nucleotides are TGTGCCAGCAGCACATCGACAGGGGGGATCGAGACCCAGTACTTC. The J gene is TRBJ2-5, the V gene TRBV7-2, with 9 bases fitting TRBD1. This CDR3 has 15 residues. V lost 5 bases and J lost 5; bases outside the gene matches: 9. Germline V gene data show CDR1 as SGHTA and CDR2 as FQGNSA.

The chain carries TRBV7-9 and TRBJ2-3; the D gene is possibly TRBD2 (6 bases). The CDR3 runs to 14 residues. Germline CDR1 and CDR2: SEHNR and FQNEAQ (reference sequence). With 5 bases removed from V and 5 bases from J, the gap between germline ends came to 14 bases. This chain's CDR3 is CASSLIGTVDTQYF. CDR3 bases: TGTGCCAGCAGCCTTATCGGGACTGTAGATACGCAGTATTTT.